This T cell receptor beta chain was obtained from a study of control samples from healthy donors and cancer patients (dated by TCRdb to 2020 to 2021). As for this clone: What antigen it recognizes has not been identified. Within one base of it there is no much larger clone, and no base qualities were kept.

V loses 5 bases, J loses 8 bases, and the germline ends lie 15 bases apart. Reading the germline V gene gives CDR1 SGHVS and CDR2 FQNEAQ. From cysteine to phenylalanine, the CDR3 is 13 amino acids long. Only CDR3 DNA is held: 39 bases, read in frame from base 1. Library generation was performed with the immunoSEQ multiplex PCR assay. TCRdb limited this immuneACCESS table to in-frame rearrangements with V and J called. A share of clones is missing; checked studies link under half to unresolved V genes, and the rest is unexplained. The table for this sample lists around 130,000 clones; 88% of them were counted only once. In total, the top ten clones hold more than 2.5% of the sample.

This clonotype was sampled from a man aged 50-60 years in good health. Sample: blood. The chain links TRBV7-8 with TRBJ1-2, with a weak D call of TRBD1 (5 bases match). The CDR3 in this case is CASSTGFYSGYTF. The DNA reads TGTGCCAGCAGCACAGGTTTCTACTCCGGCTACACCTTC.